The text below deals with one TCR beta chain. After constant-region reverse-primer amplification, full-length variable regions underwent semi-nested PCR with Nested Universal Primer A. TCRdb reprocessed the 5' RACE reads with MiXCR, giving one entry per CDR3 protein. The table shows just over 60,000 distinct CDR3 sequences, with about 31% occurring only once. The CDR3 loop spans 14 amino acids. The V and J ends lost 3 bases and 3 bases respectively, with 12 bases between them. Germline CDR1 and CDR2: SGHTA and FQGNSA. The sequencing input was tumor-infiltrating naive CD4+ T cells sorted from the breast tumor. Subset here: naive CD4+ T cells, CD4+CD45RA+CD25-. The source is a female donor with breast cancer. The chain is built from TRBV7-2 and TRBJ2-7, with D tentatively TRBD1 (5 bases). CDR3 nucleotide sequence: TGTGCCAGCAGCTTTAGTGGTGACAGCTACGAGCAGTACTTC. It translates to CASSFSGDSYEQYF. The entire variable domain, with the rest obtained from reference TRBV7-2 and TRBJ2-7, is as follows: GAGVSQSPSNKVTEKGKDVELRCDPISGHTALYWYRQSLGQGLEFLIYFQGNSAPDKSGLPSDRFSAERTGGSVSTLTIQRTQQEDSAVYLCASSFSGDSYEQYFGPGTRLTVT.